Listed here is a single T cell receptor beta chain. In germline, CDR1 is PRHDT, CDR2 FYEKMQ (reference sequence). The CDR3 runs to 14 residues. Trimming removed 5 bases at V and 9 bases at J, with 14 bases between. The sample belongs to a study of T cell changes during pregnancy in multiple sclerosis. Some clones are missing from TCRdb's copy, which holds only in-frame ones; the method was immunoSEQ multiplex PCR. The sample records about 44,000 clones, approximately 96% being singletons. The input for sequencing was peripheral blood, taken in the second trimester of pregnancy. The sequence came from a female donor with multiple sclerosis, enrolled in a pregnancy study. V and J are TRBV13 and TRBJ1-6, with TRBD1 as a possible D gene (5 bases). Here the CDR3 DNA reads TGTGCCAGCAGCAGGGGTTTGGATGGTTCACCCCTCCACTTT. This gives the protein CASSRGLDGSPLHF. Looking up the rest from reference TRBV13 and TRBJ1-6 gives the full variable domain: AAGVIQSPRHLIKEKRETATLKCYPIPRHDTVYWYQQGPGQDPQFLISFYEKMQSDKGSIPDRFSAQQFSDYHSELNMSSLELGDSALYFCASSRGLDGSPLHFGNGTRLTVT.